Shown below are 8 T cell receptor beta chains from a single sample sequenced in a study of type 1 regulatory T cells. These receptors' targets are unknown. General study results and limits: Type 1 regulatory T cells had a more restricted TCR repertoire than non-type 1 regulatory T cells.

TCRdb independently ran MiXCR on the reads; one entry per CDR3 protein. The sample includes around 5,000 distinct CDR3 sequences, 20% to 30% seen only once; the top ten take about 38%. Source material: cultured type 1 regulatory T (Tr1) cells, either the whole culture or a sorted fraction (not recorded which). The receptors originated from a human donor in good health.

As concerns this clonotype: A far more abundant clone sits one base away, making this likely a read error. The chain uses TRBV11-2 and TRBJ2-7, with 15 positions matching TRBD2. V shed 3 bases and J 7 bases; nucleotides not matched to a gene: 10. Germline assignment: CDR1 SGHAT and CDR2 FQNNGV. This CDR3 contains 17 residues. The CDR3 DNA reads as TGTGCCAGCAGCTTTCAACCTGGGACTAGCGGGGGGATTGAGCAGTACTTC. Translated: CASSFQPGTSGGIEQYF.

V usage is TRBV2 and J usage is TRBJ2-3, with D tentatively TRBD1 (6 bases). The CDR3 covers 14 residues. CDR1 is SNHLY, CDR2 FYNNEI, per germline. Deletions cut 7 bases from V and 0 bases from J, with 11 bases between. CDR3 DNA: TGTGCCAGCAAGCCGGACAGCAGCACAGATACGCAGTATTTT. Its protein product is CASKPDSSTDTQYF.

This clonotype was found many times. This chain connects TRBV20-1 to TRBJ2-4, with 12 bases matching TRBD2. The V gene end was trimmed by 3 bases and the J gene end by 7 bases; junction bases not matched to a gene: 4. Germline V gene lookup returns CDR1 DFQATT and CDR2 SNEGSKA (reference sequence). This CDR3 has 14 amino acids. The CDR3 region is CSASATSGGNIQYF. CDR3 nucleotide sequence: TGCAGTGCTAGCGCGACTAGCGGGGGTAACATTCAGTACTTC.

This rearrangement joins TRBV30 to TRBJ1-1; D unresolved. Looked up from germline, CDR1 is GTSNPN and CDR2 is SVGIG (reference sequence). V gave up 0 bases and J gave up 8 bases, with 7 bases separating them. CDR3 length equals 11 residues. The CDR3 coding sequence is TGTGCCTGGAGTGTCAATAGGGAAGCTTTCTTT. This translates into CAWSVNREAFF.

Concerning this clonotype: This may come from a read error, since a much larger clone is one base off. The V and J genes are TRBV5-4 and TRBJ2-2, with a possible D match to TRBD1 (7 bases). Germline V gives CDR1 SGHNT, CDR2 YYREEE (reference sequence). The CDR3 is 15 amino acids. The CDR3 nucleotides are TGTGCCAGCAGCTCCGGGACAGTGAACACCGGGGGGCTGTTTTTT. Translated: CASSSGTVNTGGLFF.

The chain is built from TRBV18 and TRBJ1-1, with D possibly being TRBD1 (6 bases). Looked up from germline, CDR1 is KGHSH and CDR2 is LQKENI. The CDR3 is 13 residues long. The germline V and J ends were trimmed by 4 bases and 0 bases, with 6 bases remaining between them. The CDR3: CASSRGLNTEAFF. For the CDR3, the DNA is TGTGCCAGCTCACGGGGGCTGAACACTGAAGCTTTCTTT.

This clonotype appeared a few times. The V call is TRBV7-2, the J call TRBJ1-4; TRBD1 matches at 7 bases. The CDR3 length is 16 residues. Trimming at V came to 2 bases and at J to 6 bases, leaving 9 bases not matched to a gene. Per germline, CDR1 SGHTA and CDR2 FQGNSA. CDR3 sequence (DNA): TGTGCCAGCAGCTTACTCCACAGGGGTTGGGATGAAAAACTGTTTTTT. This sequence encodes CASSLLHRGWDEKLFF.

This clonotype ranks as large. The V and J genes are TRBV7-9 and TRBJ1-1; D is undetermined. V lost 5 bases and J lost 1, with 20 bases in between. Germline CDR1 and CDR2: SEHNR and FQNEAQ (reference sequence). The CDR3 sequence is 17 residues long. CDR3 loop: CASSITVLGLSNTEAFF. CDR3 nucleotides: TGTGCCAGCAGCATAACGGTCCTGGGTCTTTCGAACACTGAAGCTTTCTTT.